This TCR beta chain was sequenced in a study of shared clonotypes between healthy human individuals. Assay used: immunoSEQ multiplex PCR; TCRdb lists only in-frame clones, some missing. The sample comprises about 560,000 clones, around 80% of which are singletons, and approximately 12% rests with the top ten. Adult donors, all healthy and HIV-negative, had no recent acute infections or vaccinations. There are 14 residues in the CDR3. The germline V gene encodes CDR1 GTSNPN and CDR2 SVGIG (reference sequence). V gave up 3 bases and J gave up 3 bases, with 13 bases separating them. The V gene is TRBV30, the J gene TRBJ2-3; D is perhaps TRBD1 (6 bases). Specimen: PBMCs. This TCR came from a woman in her thirties or forties in good health. Some clones in this sample may be carry-over from other donors' samples. In DNA form, the CDR3 reads TGTGCCTGGAGCCAGGGGCTAGAAACAGATACGCAGTATTTT. Translating gives CAWSQGLETDTQYF.